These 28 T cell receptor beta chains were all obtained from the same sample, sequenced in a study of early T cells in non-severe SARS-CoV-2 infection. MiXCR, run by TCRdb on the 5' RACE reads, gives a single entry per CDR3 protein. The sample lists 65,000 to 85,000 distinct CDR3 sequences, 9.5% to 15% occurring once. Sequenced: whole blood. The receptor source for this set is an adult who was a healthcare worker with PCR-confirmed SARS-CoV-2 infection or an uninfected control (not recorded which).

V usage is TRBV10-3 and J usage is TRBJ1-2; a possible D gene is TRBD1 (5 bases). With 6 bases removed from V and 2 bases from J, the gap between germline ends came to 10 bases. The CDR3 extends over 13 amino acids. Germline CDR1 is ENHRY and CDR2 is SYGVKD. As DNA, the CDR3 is TGTGCCATCAGCAGGGAGGCGAACTATGGCTACACCTTC. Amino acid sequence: CAISREANYGYTF.

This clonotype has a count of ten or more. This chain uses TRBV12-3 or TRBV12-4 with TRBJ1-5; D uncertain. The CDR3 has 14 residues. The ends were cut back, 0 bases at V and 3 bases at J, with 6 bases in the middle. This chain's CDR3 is CASSLAASNQPQHF. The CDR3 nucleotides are TGTGCCAGCAGTTTAGCGGCATCCAATCAGCCCCAGCATTTT.

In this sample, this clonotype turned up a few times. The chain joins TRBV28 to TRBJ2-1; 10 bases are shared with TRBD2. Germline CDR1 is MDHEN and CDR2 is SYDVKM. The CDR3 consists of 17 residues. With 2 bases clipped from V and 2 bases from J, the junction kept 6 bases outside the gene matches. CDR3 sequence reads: CASSLGLAAYPYNEQFF. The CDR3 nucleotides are TGTGCCAGCAGTTTAGGACTAGCGGCATACCCCTACAATGAGCAGTTCTTC.

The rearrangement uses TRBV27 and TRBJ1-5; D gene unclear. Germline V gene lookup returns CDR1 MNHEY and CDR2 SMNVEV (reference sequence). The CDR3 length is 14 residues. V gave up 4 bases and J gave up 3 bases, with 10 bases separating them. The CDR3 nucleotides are TGTGCCAGCAGTTCCCGCCAGATCAATCAGCCCCAGCATTTT. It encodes CASSSRQINQPQHF.

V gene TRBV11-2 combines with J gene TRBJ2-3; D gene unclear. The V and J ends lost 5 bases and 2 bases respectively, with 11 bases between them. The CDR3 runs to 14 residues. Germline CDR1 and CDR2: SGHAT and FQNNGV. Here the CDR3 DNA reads TGTGCCAGCAGCGGGCACGGTTTCACAGATACGCAGTATTTT. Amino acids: CASSGHGFTDTQYF.

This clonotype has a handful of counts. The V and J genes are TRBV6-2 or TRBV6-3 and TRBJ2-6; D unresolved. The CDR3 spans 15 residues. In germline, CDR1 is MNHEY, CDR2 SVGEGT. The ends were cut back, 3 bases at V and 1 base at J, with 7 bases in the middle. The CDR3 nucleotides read TGTGCCAGCAGTTATGCGCAGTCTGGGGCCAACGTCCTGACTTTC. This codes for CASSYAQSGANVLTF.

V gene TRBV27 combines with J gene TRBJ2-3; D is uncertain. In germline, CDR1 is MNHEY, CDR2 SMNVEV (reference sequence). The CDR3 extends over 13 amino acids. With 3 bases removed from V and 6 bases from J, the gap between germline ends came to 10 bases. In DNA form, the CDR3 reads TGTGCCAGCAGTTTTGTAGGAGAGGATACGCAGTATTTT. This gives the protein CASSFVGEDTQYF.

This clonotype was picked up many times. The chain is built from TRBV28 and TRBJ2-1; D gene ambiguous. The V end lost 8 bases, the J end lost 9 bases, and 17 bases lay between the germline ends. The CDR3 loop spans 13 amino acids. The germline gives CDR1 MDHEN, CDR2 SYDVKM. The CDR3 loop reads CASHKQSVTEQFF. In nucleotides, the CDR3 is TGTGCCAGCCATAAACAGAGCGTGACTGAGCAGTTCTTC.

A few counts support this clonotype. The CDR3 DNA follows: TGCGCCAGCAGCGGAGCGGGAGGAGTGTTCTTC. The encoded protein is CASSGAGGVFF. The genes are TRBV5-1 and TRBJ2-1, with 9 bases identical to TRBD2. Germline lookup yields CDR1 SGHRS and CDR2 YFSETQ. This CDR3 has 11 amino acids. V dropped 4 bases and J dropped 15; count of bases not matched to a gene: 5.

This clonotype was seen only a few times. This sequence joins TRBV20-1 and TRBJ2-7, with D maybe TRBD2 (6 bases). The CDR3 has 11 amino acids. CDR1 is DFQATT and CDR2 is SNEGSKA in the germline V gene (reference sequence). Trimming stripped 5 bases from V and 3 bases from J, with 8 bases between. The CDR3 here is CSARGDYEQYF. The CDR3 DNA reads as TGCAGTGCTCGCGGGGACTACGAGCAGTACTTC.

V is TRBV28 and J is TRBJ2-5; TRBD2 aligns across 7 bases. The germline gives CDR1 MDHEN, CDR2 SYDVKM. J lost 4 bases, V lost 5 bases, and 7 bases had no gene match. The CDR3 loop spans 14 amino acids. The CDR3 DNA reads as TGTGCCAGCAGTCCTCGGACTAGGAGAGAGACCCAGTACTTC. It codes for CASSPRTRRETQYF.

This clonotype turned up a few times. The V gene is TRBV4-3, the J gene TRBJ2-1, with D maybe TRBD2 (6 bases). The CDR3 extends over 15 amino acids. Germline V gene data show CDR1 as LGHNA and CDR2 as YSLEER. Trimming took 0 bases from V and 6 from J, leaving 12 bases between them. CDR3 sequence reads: CASSQDTSRVNEQFF. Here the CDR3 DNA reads TGCGCCAGCAGCCAAGATACTAGCCGGGTCAATGAGCAGTTCTTC.

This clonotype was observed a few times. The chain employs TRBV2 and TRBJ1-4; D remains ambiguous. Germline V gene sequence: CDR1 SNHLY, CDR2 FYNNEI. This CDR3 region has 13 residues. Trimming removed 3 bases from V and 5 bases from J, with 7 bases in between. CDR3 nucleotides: TGTGCCAGCAGTGATCACGAGAATGAAAAACTGTTTTTT. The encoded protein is CASSDHENEKLFF. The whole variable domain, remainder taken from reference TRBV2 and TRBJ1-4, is EPEVTQTPSHQVTQMGQEVILRCVPISNHLYFYWYRQILGQKVEFLVSFYNNEISEKSEIFDDQFSVERPDGSNFTLKIRSTKLEDSAMYFCASSDHENEKLFFGSGTQLSVL.

CDR3 loop: CASSLSEGRSTDTQYF. DNA of the CDR3: TGTGCCAGCAGCTTATCGGAGGGACGAAGCACAGATACGCAGTATTTT. The chain joins TRBV7-9 to TRBJ2-3, with D tentatively TRBD2 (6 bases). CDR3 size: 16 residues. In germline, CDR1 is SEHNR, CDR2 FQNEAQ (reference sequence). V was trimmed by 2 bases and J by 0 bases, leaving 12 bases between them.

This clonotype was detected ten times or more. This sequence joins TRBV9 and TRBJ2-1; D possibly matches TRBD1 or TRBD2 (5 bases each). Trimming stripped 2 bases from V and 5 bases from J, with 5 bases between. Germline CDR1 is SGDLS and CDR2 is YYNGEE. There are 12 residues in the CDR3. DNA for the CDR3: TGTGCCAGCAGCGTGGGGGACAATGAGCAGTTCTTC. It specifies CASSVGDNEQFF.

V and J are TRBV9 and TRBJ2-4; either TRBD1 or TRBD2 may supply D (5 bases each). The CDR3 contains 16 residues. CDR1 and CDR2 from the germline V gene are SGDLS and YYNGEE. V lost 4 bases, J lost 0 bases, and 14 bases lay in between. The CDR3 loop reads CASSPGTDTAKNIQYF. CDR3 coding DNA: TGTGCCAGCAGCCCTGGGACCGATACAGCCAAAAACATTCAGTACTTC. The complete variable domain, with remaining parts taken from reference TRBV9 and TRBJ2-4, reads DSGVTQTPKHLITATGQRVTLRCSPRSGDLSVYWYQQSLDQGLQFLIQYYNGEERAKGNILERFSAQQFPDLHSELNLSSLELGDSALYFCASSPGTDTAKNIQYFGAGTRLSVL.

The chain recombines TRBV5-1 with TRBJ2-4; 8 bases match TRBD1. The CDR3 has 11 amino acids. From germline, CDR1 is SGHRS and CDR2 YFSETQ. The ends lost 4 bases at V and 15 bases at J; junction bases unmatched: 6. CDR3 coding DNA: TGCGCCAGCAGCCCCGGACAGGGCTGGTACTTC. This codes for CASSPGQGWYF.

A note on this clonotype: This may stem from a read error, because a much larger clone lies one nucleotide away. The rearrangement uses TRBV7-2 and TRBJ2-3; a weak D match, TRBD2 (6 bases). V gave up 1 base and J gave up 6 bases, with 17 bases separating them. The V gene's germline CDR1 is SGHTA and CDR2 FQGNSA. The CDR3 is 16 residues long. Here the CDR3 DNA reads TGTGCCAGCAGCTTAGTGGGCGCGGAGGGCAAGGATACGCAGTATTTT. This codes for CASSLVGAEGKDTQYF.

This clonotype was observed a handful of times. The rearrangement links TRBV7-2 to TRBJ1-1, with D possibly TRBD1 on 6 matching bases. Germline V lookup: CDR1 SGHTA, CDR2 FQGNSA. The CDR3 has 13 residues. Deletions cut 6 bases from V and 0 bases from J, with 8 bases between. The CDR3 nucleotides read TGTGCCAGCAGGGACAGTATGAACACTGAAGCTTTCTTT. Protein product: CASRDSMNTEAFF.

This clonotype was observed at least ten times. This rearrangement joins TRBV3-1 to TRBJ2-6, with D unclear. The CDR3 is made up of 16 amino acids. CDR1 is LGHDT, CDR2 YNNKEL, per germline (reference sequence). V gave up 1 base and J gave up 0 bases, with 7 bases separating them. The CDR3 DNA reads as TGTGCCAGCAGCCAAGGCGTTAGCTCTGGGGCCAACGTCCTGACTTTC. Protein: CASSQGVSSGANVLTF.

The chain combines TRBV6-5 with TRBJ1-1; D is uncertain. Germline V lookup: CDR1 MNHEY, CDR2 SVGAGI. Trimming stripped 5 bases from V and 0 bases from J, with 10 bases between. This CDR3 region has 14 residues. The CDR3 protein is CASSLETVNTEAFF. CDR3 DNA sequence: TGTGCCAGCAGTCTAGAGACTGTGAACACTGAAGCTTTCTTT.

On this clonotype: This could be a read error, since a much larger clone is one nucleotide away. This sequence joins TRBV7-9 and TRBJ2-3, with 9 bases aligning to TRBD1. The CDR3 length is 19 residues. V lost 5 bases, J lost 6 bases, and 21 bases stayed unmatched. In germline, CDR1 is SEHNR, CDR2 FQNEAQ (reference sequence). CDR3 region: CASSRGRQGELRGVDTQYF. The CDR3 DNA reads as TGTGCCAGCAGCCGCGGCAGACAGGGGGAACTGCGCGGTGTGGATACGCAGTATTTT.

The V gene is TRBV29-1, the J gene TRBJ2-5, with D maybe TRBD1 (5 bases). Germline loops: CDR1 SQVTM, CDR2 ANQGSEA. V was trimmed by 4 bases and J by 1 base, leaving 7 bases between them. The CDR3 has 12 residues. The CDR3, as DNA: TGCAGCGTTGGACAGTTCCAAGAGACCCAGTACTTC. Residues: CSVGQFQETQYF. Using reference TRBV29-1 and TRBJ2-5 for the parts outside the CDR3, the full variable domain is SAVISQKPSRDICQRGTSLTIQCQVDSQVTMMFWYRQQPGQSLTLIATANQGSEATYESGFVIDKFPISRPNLTFSTLTVSNMSPEDSSIYLCSVGQFQETQYFGPGTRLLVL.

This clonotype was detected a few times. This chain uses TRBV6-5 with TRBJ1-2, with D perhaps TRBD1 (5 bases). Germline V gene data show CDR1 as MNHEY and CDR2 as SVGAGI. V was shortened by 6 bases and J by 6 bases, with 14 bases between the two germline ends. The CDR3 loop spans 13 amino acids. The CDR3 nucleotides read TGTGCCAGCAGGTCCGGGACTGGGGATGGCTACACCTTC. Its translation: CASRSGTGDGYTF.

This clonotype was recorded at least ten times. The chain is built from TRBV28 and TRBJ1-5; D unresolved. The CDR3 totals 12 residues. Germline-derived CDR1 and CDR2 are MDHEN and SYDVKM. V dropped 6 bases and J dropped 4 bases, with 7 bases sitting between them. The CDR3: CASSPENQPQHF. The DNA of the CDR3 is TGTGCCAGCAGCCCCGAAAATCAGCCCCAGCATTTT.

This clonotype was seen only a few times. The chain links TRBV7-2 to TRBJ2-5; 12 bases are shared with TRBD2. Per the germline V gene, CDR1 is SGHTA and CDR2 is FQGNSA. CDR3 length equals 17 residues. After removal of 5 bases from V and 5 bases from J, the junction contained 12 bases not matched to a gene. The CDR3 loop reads CASSPGLAGLKGETQYF. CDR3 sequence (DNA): TGTGCCAGCAGCCCGGGACTAGCGGGTTTAAAAGGGGAGACCCAGTACTTC. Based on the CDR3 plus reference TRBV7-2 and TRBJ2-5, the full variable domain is GAGVSQSPSNKVTEKGKDVELRCDPISGHTALYWYRQSLGQGLEFLIYFQGNSAPDKSGLPSDRFSAERTGGSVSTLTIQRTQQEDSAVYLCASSPGLAGLKGETQYFGPGTRLLVL.

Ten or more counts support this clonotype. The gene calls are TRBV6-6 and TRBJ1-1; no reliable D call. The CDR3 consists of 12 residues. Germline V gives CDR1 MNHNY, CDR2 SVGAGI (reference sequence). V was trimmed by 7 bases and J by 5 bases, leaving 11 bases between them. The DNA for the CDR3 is TGTGCCAGCACCCCCCGGTGGACTGAAGCTTTCTTT. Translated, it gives CASTPRWTEAFF.

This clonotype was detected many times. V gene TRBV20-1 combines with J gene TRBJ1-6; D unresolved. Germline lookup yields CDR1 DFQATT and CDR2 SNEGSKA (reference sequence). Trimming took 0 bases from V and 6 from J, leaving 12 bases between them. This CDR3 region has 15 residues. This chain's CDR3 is CSARDSGNANSPLHF. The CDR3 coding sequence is TGCAGTGCTAGAGATTCCGGCAATGCTAATTCACCCCTCCACTTT.